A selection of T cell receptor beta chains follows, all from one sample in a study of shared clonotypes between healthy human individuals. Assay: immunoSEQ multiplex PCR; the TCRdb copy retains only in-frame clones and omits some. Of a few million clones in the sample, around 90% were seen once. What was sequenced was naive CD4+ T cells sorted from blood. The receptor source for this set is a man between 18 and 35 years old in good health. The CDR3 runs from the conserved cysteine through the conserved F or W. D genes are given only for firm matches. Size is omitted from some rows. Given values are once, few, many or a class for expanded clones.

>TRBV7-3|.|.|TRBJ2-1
CASSLNPAFSYNEQFF
TGTGCCAGCAGCTTAAATCCAGCTTTCTCCTACAATGAGCAGTTCTTC
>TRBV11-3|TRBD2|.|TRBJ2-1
CASSLDGTRGDEQFF
TGTGCCAGCAGCTTAGATGGGACTAGAGGCGATGAGCAGTTCTTC
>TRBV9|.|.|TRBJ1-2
CASSVRAGDYGYTF
TGTGCCAGCAGCGTCAGGGCCGGTGACTATGGCTACACCTTC
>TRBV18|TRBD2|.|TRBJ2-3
CASSRSSGGASDTQYF
TGTGCCAGCTCACGCAGCAGCGGGGGGGCTTCAGATACGCAGTATTTT
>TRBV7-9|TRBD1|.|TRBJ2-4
CASSFTGVAKNIQYF
TGTGCCAGCAGCTTCACAGGGGTAGCCAAAAACATTCAGTACTTC
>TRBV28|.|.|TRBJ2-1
CASSQPGSSYNEQFF
TGTGCCTCCTCGCAACCGGGAAGCTCCTACAATGAGCAGTTCTTC
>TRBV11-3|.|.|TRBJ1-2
CASSYQGIRGYTF
TGTGCCAGCAGCTACCAGGGTATCCGGGGCTACACCTTC
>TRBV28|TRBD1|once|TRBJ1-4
CASRSTGGREKLFF
TGTGCCAGCCGATCGACAGGGGGTAGGGAAAAACTGTTTTTT
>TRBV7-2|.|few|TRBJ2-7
CASSLFYEQYF
TGTGCCAGCAGCTTATTCTACGAGCAGTACTTC
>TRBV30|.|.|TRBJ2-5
CAWSPGETQYF
TGTGCCTGGAGTCCAGGAGAGACCCAGTACTTC
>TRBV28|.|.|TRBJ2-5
CASSSKGLETQYF
TGTGCCAGCAGTTCGAAGGGGTTGGAGACCCAGTACTTC
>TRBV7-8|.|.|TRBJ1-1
CASSLEGQLMNTEAFF
TGTGCCAGCAGCTTAGAGGGGCAGCTCATGAACACTGAAGCTTTCTTT
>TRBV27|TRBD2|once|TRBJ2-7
CASSWGLAGGGEQYF
TGTGCCAGCAGTTGGGGACTAGCGGGGGGCGGCGAGCAGTACTTC
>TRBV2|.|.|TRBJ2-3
CASSEGRGKDTQYF
TGTGCCAGCAGTGAAGGTCGGGGGAAAGATACGCAGTATTTT
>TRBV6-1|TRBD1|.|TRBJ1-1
CASTETGGLNTEAFF
TGTGCCAGCACCGAAACAGGGGGGCTGAACACTGAAGCTTTCTTT
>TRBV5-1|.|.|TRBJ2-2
CASSLGLETGELFF
TGCGCCAGCAGCTTGGGCTTGGAAACCGGGGAGCTGTTTTTT
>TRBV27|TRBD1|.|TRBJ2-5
CASRAGGAETQYF
TGTGCCAGCAGAGCAGGGGGCGCGGAGACCCAGTACTTC
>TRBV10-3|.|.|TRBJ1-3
CAIKAGVIGNTIYF
TGTGCCATCAAGGCGGGCGTGATAGGAAACACCATATATTTT
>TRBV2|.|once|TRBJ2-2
CASSIRDPGAGELFF
TGTGCCAGCAGCATCCGGGACCCTGGCGCCGGGGAGCTGTTTTTT
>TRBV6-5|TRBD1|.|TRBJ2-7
CASSTGDGSEQYF
TGTGCCAGCAGTACAGGGGATGGGAGCGAGCAGTACTTC
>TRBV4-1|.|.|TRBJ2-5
CASSPFSLWETQYF
TGCGCCAGCAGCCCATTCTCTCTCTGGGAGACCCAGTACTTC
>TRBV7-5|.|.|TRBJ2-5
CARSLVRSEYQETQYF
TGTGCCAGAAGCTTAGTTCGGTCGGAGTACCAAGAGACCCAGTACTTC
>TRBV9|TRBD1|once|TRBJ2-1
CASSATGGDYNEQFF
TGTGCCAGCAGCGCGACAGGGGGGGACTACAATGAGCAGTTCTTC
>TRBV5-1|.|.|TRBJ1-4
CASSLGTGEKLFF
TGCGCCAGCAGCTTGGGGACGGGAGAAAAACTGTTTTTT
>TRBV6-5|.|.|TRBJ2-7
CASSYVDSSYEQYF
TGTGCCAGCAGTTACGTGGACAGTTCCTACGAGCAGTACTTC
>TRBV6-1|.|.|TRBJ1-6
CASSEAGGWRGFSYNSPLHF
TGTGCCAGCAGTGAAGCGGGGGGGTGGAGAGGATTCTCCTATAATTCACCCCTCCACTTT
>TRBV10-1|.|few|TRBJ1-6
CASTGTLGSPLHF
TGCGCCAGTACCGGGACGTTAGGTTCACCCCTCCACTTT
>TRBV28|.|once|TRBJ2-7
CASSRVGGYYEQYF
TGTGCCAGCAGTCGGGTTGGAGGCTACTACGAGCAGTACTTC
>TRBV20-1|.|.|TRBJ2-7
CSADRTYEQYF
TGCAGTGCCGACCGTACCTACGAGCAGTACTTC
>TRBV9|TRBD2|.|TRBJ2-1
CASSARGTSGTDEQFF
TGTGCCAGCAGCGCCAGGGGGACTAGCGGGACAGATGAGCAGTTCTTC
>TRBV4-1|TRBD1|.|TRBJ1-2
CASSRVDRVDGYTF
TGCGCCAGCAGCCGGGTTGACAGGGTGGATGGCTACACCTTC
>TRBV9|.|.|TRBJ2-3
CASTYRDQSTDTQYF
TGTGCCAGCACCTACCGGGACCAAAGCACAGATACGCAGTATTTT
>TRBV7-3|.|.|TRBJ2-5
CASSSVRGGTQETQYF
TGTGCCAGCAGCTCCGTCAGGGGCGGGACACAAGAGACCCAGTACTTC
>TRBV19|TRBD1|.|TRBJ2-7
CASRQPGTGGDYEQYF
TGTGCCAGTAGACAGCCCGGGACAGGGGGCGACTACGAGCAGTACTTC
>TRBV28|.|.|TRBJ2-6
CASRGQTPPSGANVLTF
TGTGCCAGCAGGGGACAAACCCCCCCCTCTGGGGCCAACGTCCTGACTTTC
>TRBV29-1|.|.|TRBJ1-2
CSVYGTQGLGGGYTF
TGCAGCGTCTACGGGACCCAGGGGTTAGGAGGAGGCTACACCTTC
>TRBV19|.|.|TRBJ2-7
CASSIGPGAYEQYF
TGTGCCAGTAGTATCGGACCGGGGGCTTACGAGCAGTACTTC
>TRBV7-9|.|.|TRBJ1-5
CASSFSERNQPQHF
TGTGCCAGCAGCTTCTCTGAGAGGAATCAGCCCCAGCATTTT
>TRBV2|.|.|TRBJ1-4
CASRRVANEKLFF
TGTGCCAGCAGGAGGGTAGCTAATGAAAAACTGTTTTTT
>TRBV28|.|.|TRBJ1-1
CASTSQGTFPEAFF
TGTGCCAGCACCTCACAGGGAACCTTCCCTGAAGCTTTCTTT
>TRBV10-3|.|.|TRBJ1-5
CAISESEGNQPQHF
TGTGCCATCAGTGAGTCAGAAGGCAATCAGCCCCAGCATTTT
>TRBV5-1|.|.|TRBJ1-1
CASSLDVWSLNTEAFF
TGCGCCAGCAGCTTGGATGTATGGTCCTTGAACACTGAAGCTTTCTTT
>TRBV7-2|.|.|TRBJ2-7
CASSSLDSWNSYEQYF
TGTGCCAGCAGCTCGTTAGACAGTTGGAACTCCTACGAGCAGTACTTC
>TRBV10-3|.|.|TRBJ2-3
CAISLGTDTQYF
TGTGCCATCAGTCTAGGTACAGATACGCAGTATTTT
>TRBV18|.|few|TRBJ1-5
CASSPPNSNQPQHF
TGTGCCAGCTCACCACCTAATAGCAATCAGCCCCAGCATTTT
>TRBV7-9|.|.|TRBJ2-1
CASSHLGGEQFF
TGTGCCAGCAGCCACTTAGGGGGAGAGCAGTTCTTC
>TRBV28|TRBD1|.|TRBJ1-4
CASSLATGGRNEKLFF
TGTGCCAGCAGCCTAGCCACAGGGGGCCGGAATGAAAAACTGTTTTTT
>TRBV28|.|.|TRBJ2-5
CASTTWGTQETQYF
TGTGCCAGCACCACTTGGGGGACACAGGAGACCCAGTACTTC
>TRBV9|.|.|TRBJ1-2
CASSVGREANYGYTF
TGTGCCAGCAGCGTAGGGCGGGAAGCTAACTATGGCTACACCTTC
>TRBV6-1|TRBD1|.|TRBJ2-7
CASKGQGISGEQYF
TGTGCCAGCAAGGGACAGGGCATTTCGGGAGAGCAGTACTTC
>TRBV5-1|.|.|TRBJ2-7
CASSLAGASLSTYEQYF
TGCGCCAGCAGCCTCGCGGGGGCGTCACTTAGCACCTACGAGCAGTACTTC